These T cell receptor beta chains were read from a single sample in a study of blood T cells in healthy people across ages. Each CDR3 protein gets one entry after TCRdb re-called the 5' RACE reads with MiXCR. The sample has hundreds of thousands of distinct CDR3 sequences; 29% are singletons. Sample: blood. These receptor sequences come from a woman at least 80 years old in good health. The conserved cysteine and the conserved F or W are not part of the CDR3 here. Fields, in order: CDR3 protein, V gene, J gene.

cdr3_aa: ASSPGQGDSPLH; v_call: TRBV4-2; j_call: TRBJ1-6
cdr3_aa: ASSQVQETQF; v_call: TRBV14; j_call: TRBJ2-1
cdr3_aa: ACRTVNSNQPQH; v_call: TRBV30; j_call: TRBJ1-5
cdr3_aa: ASITAGQGHSEAF; v_call: TRBV2; j_call: TRBJ1-1
cdr3_aa: SARGQGTMHQPQH; v_call: TRBV20-1; j_call: TRBJ1-5
cdr3_aa: ASRGTGAQETQY; v_call: TRBV25-1; j_call: TRBJ2-5
cdr3_aa: SARVTGDYDYT; v_call: TRBV20-1; j_call: TRBJ1-2
cdr3_aa: ASSSAVGVNTEAF; v_call: TRBV19; j_call: TRBJ1-1
cdr3_aa: ASSLVSGGAGDTQY; v_call: TRBV7-2; j_call: TRBJ2-3
cdr3_aa: ASSSRRDEQY; v_call: TRBV3-1; j_call: TRBJ2-7
cdr3_aa: ASRAGPGGPETQY; v_call: TRBV6-5; j_call: TRBJ2-5
cdr3_aa: ASSLETDTEAF; v_call: TRBV7-2; j_call: TRBJ1-1
cdr3_aa: ASSQEPAGAGTGELF; v_call: TRBV4-2; j_call: TRBJ2-2
cdr3_aa: SATTGTYNEQF; v_call: TRBV20-1; j_call: TRBJ2-1
cdr3_aa: ASSLRPPGGGTEAF; v_call: TRBV27; j_call: TRBJ1-1
cdr3_aa: ASSQEKARGRGATNEKLF; v_call: TRBV4-3; j_call: TRBJ1-4
cdr3_aa: ASSQDSGGNEQY; v_call: TRBV3-1; j_call: TRBJ2-7
cdr3_aa: ASSYSSTSGSYEQY; v_call: TRBV6-5; j_call: TRBJ2-7
cdr3_aa: ASSMEGSTDTQY; v_call: TRBV19; j_call: TRBJ2-3
cdr3_aa: ASSYSRTGYEQY; v_call: TRBV6-5; j_call: TRBJ2-7
cdr3_aa: ASSESPGGYGYT; v_call: TRBV6-1; j_call: TRBJ1-2
cdr3_aa: ASSDGGTSSRQETQY; v_call: TRBV2; j_call: TRBJ2-5
cdr3_aa: SAARQGQETQY; v_call: TRBV29-1; j_call: TRBJ2-5
cdr3_aa: ASKYWGGSASGNTIY; v_call: TRBV7-9; j_call: TRBJ1-3
cdr3_aa: ASSLAGSKNIQY; v_call: TRBV12-3/TRBV12-4; j_call: TRBJ2-4
cdr3_aa: SASRKGSDTEAF; v_call: TRBV20-1; j_call: TRBJ1-1
cdr3_aa: ASSSQYDRGHEQY; v_call: TRBV6-2/TRBV6-3; j_call: TRBJ2-7
cdr3_aa: ASKYSGGYGGYT; v_call: TRBV12-3/TRBV12-4; j_call: TRBJ1-2
cdr3_aa: ASSQAGTRGGYT; v_call: TRBV4-2; j_call: TRBJ1-2
cdr3_aa: AISRWDSLTNAEAF; v_call: TRBV10-3; j_call: TRBJ1-1
cdr3_aa: ASNNDRSNQPQH; v_call: TRBV2; j_call: TRBJ1-5
cdr3_aa: SADSDRVYGYT; v_call: TRBV29-1; j_call: TRBJ1-2
cdr3_aa: ASSLGPGPSNQPQH; v_call: TRBV5-1; j_call: TRBJ1-5
cdr3_aa: SARYGAINEQF; v_call: TRBV20-1; j_call: TRBJ2-1
cdr3_aa: ASSRAGQGGQETQY; v_call: TRBV7-6; j_call: TRBJ2-5
cdr3_aa: ASSLAPDRNTDTQY; v_call: TRBV5-1; j_call: TRBJ2-3
cdr3_aa: ASSLAAEQY; v_call: TRBV7-2; j_call: -